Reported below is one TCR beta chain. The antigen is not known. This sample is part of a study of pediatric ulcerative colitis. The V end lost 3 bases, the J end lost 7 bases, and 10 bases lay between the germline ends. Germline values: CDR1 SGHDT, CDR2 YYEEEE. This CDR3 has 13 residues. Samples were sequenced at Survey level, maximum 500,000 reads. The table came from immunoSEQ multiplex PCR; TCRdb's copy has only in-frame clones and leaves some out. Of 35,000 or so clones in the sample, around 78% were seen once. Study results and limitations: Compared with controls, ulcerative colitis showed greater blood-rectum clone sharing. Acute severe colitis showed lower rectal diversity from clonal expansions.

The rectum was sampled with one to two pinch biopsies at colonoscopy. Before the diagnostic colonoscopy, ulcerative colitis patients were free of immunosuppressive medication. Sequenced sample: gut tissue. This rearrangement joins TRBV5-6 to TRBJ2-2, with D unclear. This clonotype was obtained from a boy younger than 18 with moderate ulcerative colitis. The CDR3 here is CASSSDFFGELFF. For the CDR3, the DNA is TGTGCCAGCAGCTCAGACTTCTTCGGGGAGCTGTTTTTT.